Shown below are 6 T cell receptor beta chains from a single sample sequenced in a study of PD-L1 blockade in urothelial cancer (dated by TCRdb to 2016 to 2017). The library was made by the immunoSEQ multiplex PCR assay. TCRdb holds this immuneACCESS table with in-frame rearrangements only. Some clones are missing; in checked studies, unresolved V genes explain under half, and the rest has no known cause. In this sample the table shows 40,000 or so clones, over 70% of which occur a single time. The ten largest clones add up to around 3.8% of the sample. The sample in question was PBMCs, obtained around atezolizumab (anti-PD-L1) treatment. Source of these receptors: a man between 65 and 85 years old with urothelial cancer.

As DNA, the CDR3 is TGTGCCAGCAGCTTAACCCCCCCACAAGTCAATGAGCAGTTCTTC. Amino acid sequence: CASSLTPPQVNEQFF. The chain couples TRBV7-3 to TRBJ2-1; D is uncertain. The germline V gene has CDR1 SGHTA and CDR2 FQGTGA. V lost 0 bases, J lost 6 bases, and 12 bases lay in between. The CDR3 is made up of 15 amino acids.

The chain carries TRBV4-1 and TRBJ1-2; tentative D call: TRBD1 (5 bases). Germline values: CDR1 MGHRA, CDR2 YSYEKL. This CDR3 comprises 15 residues. V lost 3 bases, J lost 2 bases, and 13 bases lay in between. As DNA, the CDR3 is TGCGCCAGCAGCCAGGGCGGGGCGGAAAACTATGGCTACACCTTC. Encoded protein: CASSQGGAENYGYTF.

This clone came up once. The V call is TRBV7-8, the J call TRBJ2-1; TRBD2 might be the D (6 bases). Germline CDR1 SGHVS, CDR2 FQNEAQ. With 6 bases removed from V and 3 bases from J, the gap between germline ends came to 12 bases. CDR3 length equals 14 residues. DNA of the CDR3: TGTGCCAGCAGACGGGACTCTTACTACAATGAGCAGTTCTTC. It translates to CASRRDSYYNEQFF.

The chain has TRBV10-3 and TRBJ2-1, with 10 bases fitting TRBD2. Germline V gene sequence: CDR1 ENHRY, CDR2 SYGVKD. The CDR3 length is 15 residues. Germline trimming cut 6 bases from V and 5 bases from J; bases unmatched to any gene: 7. The CDR3 loop reads CAIRASGGSNNEQFF. The CDR3 DNA sequence: TGTGCCATCAGGGCTAGCGGGGGTAGCAACAATGAGCAGTTCTTC.

This sequence joins TRBV7-9 and TRBJ2-7; D perhaps matches TRBD1 (6 bases). The CDR3 loop spans 14 amino acids. The germline V and J ends were trimmed by 5 bases and 2 bases, with 13 bases remaining between them. The germline gives CDR1 SEHNR, CDR2 FQNEAQ (reference sequence). The CDR3 spells CASSKGEFPYEQYF. The CDR3 coding sequence is TGTGCCAGCAGCAAGGGGGAATTCCCCTACGAGCAGTACTTC.

The genes are TRBV5-4 and TRBJ2-1; tentative D call: TRBD2 (5 bases). The CDR3 runs 18 residues. CDR1 is SGHNT, CDR2 YYREEE, per germline (reference sequence). V was shortened by 5 bases and J by 0 bases, with 21 bases between the two germline ends. Here the CDR3 reads CASSSPSLAVSSYNEQFF. CDR3 DNA: TGTGCCAGCAGTTCCCCTAGCCTTGCGGTAAGCTCCTACAATGAGCAGTTCTTC.